A few counts support the clone carrying this TCR beta chain. The entry originates in a study of blood T cell repertoires in COVID-19. Study-level background: Spain, Italy and the United States supplied samples that represented acute and convalescent COVID-19. PBMCs, B-cell-depleted T cells, or T cells provided the cDNA or gDNA that made up the material.

As originally analysed: Amplification of reference gene primers was used by the study to estimate nucleated cell counts. TCRdb's table, derived via immunoSEQ multiplex PCR, lists solely in-frame clones and lacks some. V and J calls and clone size follow that table, whereas D and trimming were derived from the DNA. The sample lists about 76,000 clones, more than 80% seen once, with over 15% in the top ten. This CDR3 has 18 residues. V shed 5 bases and J 3 bases; nucleotides not matched to a gene: 18. Germline V gene data show CDR1 as SEHNR and CDR2 as FQNEAQ (reference sequence). The chain combines TRBV7-9 with TRBJ1-2; 7 positions agree with TRBD1. The source material was peripheral blood. The clonotype comes from a woman aged 60-70 years with acute or convalescent COVID-19. CDR3 residues: CASSRLPTGQHDYYGYTF. CDR3 bases: TGTGCCAGCAGCCGCTTACCAACGGGACAGCACGACTACTATGGCTACACCTTC.